Sequencing of this TCR beta chain was carried out in a study of blood T cell repertoires in COVID-19. Study-level information: Samples of COVID-19 (acute and convalescent) were obtained from the United States, Italy and Spain.

CDR1 and CDR2 from the germline V gene are SNHLY and FYNNEI. The V end lost 9 bases, the J end lost 0 bases, and 9 bases lay between the germline ends. The CDR3 contains 14 residues. Produced via immunoSEQ multiplex PCR; TCRdb's table is partial and in-frame only. Of approximately 170,000 clones listed, 70% to 80% were seen once; the top ten hold 19%. The clonotype originates from a woman in her 70s in a cohort exposed to, infected with or recovered from COVID-19 (not recorded which). The J gene is TRBJ2-6, the V gene TRBV2; D not certain. Sequenced material: PBMCs or T cells enriched from blood (not recorded which). CDR3 sequence reads: CASVADSGANVLTF. The CDR3 DNA follows: TGTGCCAGTGTGGCGGACTCTGGGGCCAACGTCCTGACTTTC.